This TCR beta chain is drawn from a study of control samples from healthy donors and cancer patients. CDR1 MNHEY and CDR2 SVGAGI come from the germline V gene. With 9 bases clipped from V and 1 base from J, the junction kept 5 bases outside the gene matches. The CDR3 covers 13 residues. Clones were sequenced by immunoSEQ multiplex PCR, and TCRdb holds only the in-frame ones, with some missing. The table shows about 110,000 clones, with about 80% occurring only once. V gene TRBV6-5 combines with J gene TRBJ1-1; 7 nucleotides line up with TRBD1. The sequencing input was blood. The source is a young man in good health. CDR3 DNA: TGTGCCAGGGACAGGCGGTGGAACACTGAAGCTTTCTTT. It is translated as CARDRRWNTEAFF.